Here is one T cell receptor beta chain with its context. It lacks a known antigen. The input lacks base qualities; no much larger clone sits a single base away. TCR beta rearrangements were amplified from genomic DNA isolated from peripheral blood, not from sorted cells or RNA. V is cut back by 6 bases and J by 4 bases, with 4 bases in the junction unmatched. The cysteine opens and the phenylalanine closes a CDR3 of 14 amino acids. The DNA shown is the 42-base CDR3, in frame from base 1. CDR1 and CDR2 are read off the germline V gene as SGHAT and FQNNGV. Rearranged TRB sequences spanning V, D and J segments were amplified by multiplex touch-down PCR using a mixed TRB-A/B primer pool. Illumina adapters and sample indices were added to the amplicons in two consecutive PCR reactions performed with Phusion HS II polymerase. Amplicons were gel-purified using the NucleoSpin Gel and PCR Clean-up kit and were subsequently checked with Qubit and an Agilent 2100 Bioanalyzer. Sequencing of the libraries was done on an Illumina MiSeq with paired-end, single-indexed 600-cycle runs. The paper's processing steps were these. TRB sequences were processed with MiXCR versions 2.12 and 3.0.5. A clone was defined as each unique CDR3 nucleotide sequence, and only productive sequences supported by at least two reads were kept. Repertoire metrics included Shannon diversity, evenness, clonality (one minus evenness), and alpha-parameterized diversity profiles from alpha 0 to 5. The IGoR algorithm was used to calculate generation probabilities for clones in the paired samples taken before and after chemotherapy. TCRdb trimmed public reads at Q25 via fastp, called clones via MiXCR and kept in-frame beta chains. Each CDR3 protein appears once, grouped with its most common genes and DNA. The authors' filters were not applied to this entry. The sample contains under 12,000 distinct CDR3 sequences, just under 30% of them found a single time. 1.9% of the sample rests with the top ten.

The data are from a study of T cell repertoires in aging, cancer and after chemotherapy (dated by TCRdb to about 2019). In terms of the full investigation: Six donor age groups were covered, ranging from 30 or younger up to 70 or older, and each group contained at least three individuals. To examine immunoaging and T cell reconstitution after chemotherapy, the study profiled TCR beta repertoires in peripheral blood from healthy donors and cancer patients. Control TCR repertoires from healthy donors were recorded over several months to years, and clear clonal overlap was observed across re-sampling. Alongside some 96 healthy donors serving as a reference group, the cohort included some 210 cancer patients, of whom some 94 had hematological cancers and fewer than 130 had solid cancers. In total, the full dataset held approximately 8.4 million TCR reads. Broad study findings and their caveats: Compared with age-matched healthy donors, untreated patients with hematological or solid cancers had significantly lower TCR diversity and higher clonality in blood. In healthy donors, the decline in TCR diversity with age was mainly due to loss of richness, whereas in cancer patients loss of evenness also played a role. Median generation probability increased over the chemotherapy interval in both cancer cohorts, suggesting repertoire reconstitution through rebound thymic output. It was noted by the authors that conclusions about immunological memory after chemotherapy cannot be drawn from the repertoire data.

The V gene is TRBV11-2 and the J gene is TRBJ2-2; TRBD1 lines up with 8 middle nucleotides. The specimen was blood. The sequence derives from a human donor in good health. At the DNA level, the sequence is TGTGCCAGCAGGTTCACAGGGGGCACCGGGGAGCTGTTTTTT. This sequence encodes CASRFTGGTGELFF. With the portions outside the CDR3 filled from the reference TRBV11-2 and TRBJ2-2 genes, the complete variable region becomes EAGVAQSPRYKIIEKRQSVAFWCNPISGHATLYWYQQILGQGPKLLIQFQNNGVVDDSQLPKDRFSAERLKGVDSTLKIQPAKLEDSAVYLCASRFTGGTGELFFGEGSRLTVL.